The sequence of this T cell receptor (beta chain) was determined in a study of T cell responses to AZD1222 COVID-19 vaccine. Method: immunoSEQ multiplex PCR; TCRdb's copy keeps in-frame clones and lacks some. Of 100,000 to 150,000 clones in the sample, about 93% are singletons; the top ten hold roughly 5.6%. The starting material was peripheral blood, obtained on day 0 of AZD1222 vaccination. This sequence originates from an adult in good health.

The DNA for the CDR3 is TGTGCCAGCAGTATGGACTCCTCTGGAAACACCATATATTTT. Encoded protein: CASSMDSSGNTIYF. This chain joins TRBV5-4 and TRBJ1-3; D is ambiguous. V lost 5 bases and J 0 bases, leaving 9 bases between the germline ends. CDR3 length: 14 residues. Germline assignment: CDR1 SGHNT and CDR2 YYREEE (reference sequence). The full variable domain, completed using reference TRBV5-4 and TRBJ1-3, is ETGVTQSPTHLIKTRGQQVTLRCSSQSGHNTVSWYQQALGQGPQFIFQYYREEENGRGNFPPRFSGLQFPNYSSELNVNALELDDSALYLCASSMDSSGNTIYFGEGSWLTVV.